This T cell receptor (beta chain) was documented in a study of shared clonotypes between healthy human individuals. Study-level findings and limits: Sampling was confined to blood; repertoires within tissues likely differ. Clonotype sharing among donors was expected to depend on sequencing depth. Relative to their counterparts shared across all four donors, non-shared clonotypes exhibited diminished generation probabilities.

With regard to this clone: The target antigen is unknown.

Each subset's genomic DNA was shared equally among a number of immunoSEQ plates. Method: immunoSEQ multiplex PCR; TCRdb's copy keeps in-frame clones and lacks some. The top ten clones hold about 0.45% of a sample with around 1.5 million clones, under 99% of them seen once. Germline CDR1 is SQVTM and CDR2 is ANQGSEA. The V end was cut by 5 bases, the J end by 2 bases, with 9 bases between. The CDR3 covers 13 residues. The source material was naive CD4+ T cells sorted from blood. Subset reported: CD45RA+ positively selected. The J gene is TRBJ1-4, the V gene TRBV29-1; D gene unclear. This sequence was found in a man aged 30-40 years in good health. The CDR3 nucleotides read TGCAGCGTTCAAGGGAGGACTAATGAAAAACTGTTTTTT. It yields the protein CSVQGRTNEKLFF.